What follows describes a single T cell receptor beta chain. Each CDR3 protein is one row after TCRdb ran MiXCR on the 5' RACE reads. This table has under 110,000 distinct CDR3 sequences, around 11% appearing once. These data are taken from a study of T-cell memory formation after mild COVID-19. J was trimmed by 1 base and V by 3 bases; bases with no gene match: 3. The CDR3 has 16 residues. Germline V gene lookup returns CDR1 ENHRY and CDR2 SYGVKD. What was sequenced was PBMCs or a T cell subset sorted from them (not recorded which). The sequence derives from an adult woman who had mild COVID-19 (a few samples of this study predate the infection). Cell type and time point are not known. V usage is TRBV10-3 and J usage is TRBJ2-2; 9 nucleotides line up with TRBD2. CDR3 amino acids: CAISDIAGVNTGELFF. CDR3 DNA sequence: TGTGCCATCAGTGACATAGCGGGGGTGAACACCGGGGAGCTGTTTTTT.